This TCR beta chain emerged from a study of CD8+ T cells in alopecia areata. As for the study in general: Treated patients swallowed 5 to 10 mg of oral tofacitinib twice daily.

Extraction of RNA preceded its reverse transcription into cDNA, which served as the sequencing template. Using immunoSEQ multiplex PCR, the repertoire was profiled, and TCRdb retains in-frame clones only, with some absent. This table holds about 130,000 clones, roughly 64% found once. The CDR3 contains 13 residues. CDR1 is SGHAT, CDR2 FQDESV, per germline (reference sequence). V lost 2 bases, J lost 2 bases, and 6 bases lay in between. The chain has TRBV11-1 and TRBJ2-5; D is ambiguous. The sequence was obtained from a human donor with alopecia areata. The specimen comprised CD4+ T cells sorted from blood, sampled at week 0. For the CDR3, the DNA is TGTGCCAGCAGCTTATTCAGACAAGAGACCCAGTACTTC. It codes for CASSLFRQETQYF. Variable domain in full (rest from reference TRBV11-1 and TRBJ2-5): EAEVAQSPRYKITEKSQAVAFWCDPISGHATLYWYRQILGQGPELLVQFQDESVVDDSQLPKDRFSAERLKGVDSTLKIQPAELGDSAMYLCASSLFRQETQYFGPGTRLLVL.